The clone carrying this T cell receptor beta chain was seen only a few times. Its antigen is not known. This sample stems from a study of identical twins. Study conclusions and caveats: Twin pairs' shared out-of-frame alpha sequences were enriched in low generation probability.

The CDR3 contains 19 residues. With 0 bases clipped from V and 2 bases from J, the junction kept 12 bases outside the gene matches. The germline V gene has CDR1 LGHDT and CDR2 YNNKEL (reference sequence). TCRdb itself ran the 5' RACE reads through MiXCR, one entry per CDR3 protein. The sample includes 1.5 million to 2 million distinct CDR3 sequences, roughly a third of them seen just once. Sequenced material: cord blood. The chain uses TRBV3-1 and TRBJ2-1; the match to TRBD2 covers 8 bases. The clonotype was recovered from a newborn girl in good health. The CDR3 DNA reads as TGTGCCAGCAGCCAAGATCCCCGGAGAGCGGGAGTCCCCTACAATGAGCAGTTCTTC. It is translated as CASSQDPRRAGVPYNEQFF.